What follows is one T cell receptor (beta chain) and its context. Its specific antigen is unknown. No base qualities exist here, and no much larger clone lies one base off it. This entry belongs to a study of blood T cell repertoires in COVID-19 (dated by TCRdb to 2020 to 2022). Broadly, across the study: The collaborator samples originated in the United States, Italy and Spain and spanned the acute and convalescent phases of COVID-19. The prospective study material was composed of cDNA or gDNA derived from T cells, B-cell-depleted T cells, or PBMCs. Deeply sampled blood TCRbeta repertoires from subjects exposed to, actively infected with, or recovered from COVID-19 were included in the dataset. The repertoires were made available in a free public database intended to serve as a resource for research on the immune response to SARS-CoV-2. The samples were drawn from two sources: the first 160 participants of the ongoing ImmuneRACE study, and approximately 1,300 subjects contributed by 6 global collaborators. The sample metadata nearly always contained a de-identified subject ID, COVID-19 status, age in years and sex. HLA class I and class II types, where available, came from metadata supplied by the sample provider rather than from assay-based typing. The study at large found these results: The quantity of clinical and demographic metadata differed by source and by participant and was supplied without curation.

Via the germline V gene (reference sequence), CDR1 is SEHNR and CDR2 FQNEAQ. Measured from the cysteine to the phenylalanine, the CDR3 is 12 residues long. The CDR3 DNA has 36 bases and is translated from base 1. Ends trimmed: V by 7 bases, J by 5 bases; bases unmatched to a gene: 3. Collaborating institutions collected whole blood in K2EDTA tubes following their own protocols. For TCRbeta analysis, collaborator samples were shipped as frozen whole blood, as isolated PBMCs, or as DNA extracted from either sample type. TCRbeta CDR3 regions were amplified from genomic DNA by means of the immunoSEQ Assay, a bias-controlled multiplex PCR. Processing in the source paper ran as follows. Nucleated cell counts per sample were estimated from amplification of reference gene primers within the assay. Sequence reads were collapsed and filtered to measure the absolute abundance of every unique TCRbeta CDR3 rearrangement. For each sample, productive Simpson clonality was calculated by taking the square root of Simpson's diversity index across productive rearrangements. TCRdb's version of the immuneACCESS table is confined to in-frame rearrangements and falls short of the full clone set. An unresolved V gene accounts for under half of the shortfall where checked; the remainder is of unknown origin. Clone size and V and J calls were adopted from that table, with D and trimming inferred from the DNA. This sample gives 25,000 to 30,000 clones in total; about 84% of them show up just once. 40% to 50% of the sample comes from the top ten.

Source material: peripheral blood. Recombination joined TRBV7-9 with TRBJ2-5, and TRBD2 aligns with 8 junction nucleotides. The receptor's source is a woman aged 80 or over with acute or convalescent COVID-19. The nucleotides read TGTGCCAGCACCTCGGGGGGGGAGACCCAGTACTTC. Its protein is CASTSGGETQYF.